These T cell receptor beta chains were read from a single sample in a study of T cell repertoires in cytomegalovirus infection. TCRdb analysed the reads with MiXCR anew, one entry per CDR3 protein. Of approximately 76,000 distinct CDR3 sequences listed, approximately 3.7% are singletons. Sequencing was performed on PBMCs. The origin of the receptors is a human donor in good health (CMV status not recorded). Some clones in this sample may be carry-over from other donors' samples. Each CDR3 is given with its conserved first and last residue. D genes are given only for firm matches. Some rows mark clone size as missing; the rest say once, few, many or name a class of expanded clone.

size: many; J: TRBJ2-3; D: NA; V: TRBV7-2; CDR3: CASSSSATSSTDTQYF; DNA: TGTGCCAGCAGCTCCTCCGCAACGTCTAGCACAGATACGCAGTATTTT
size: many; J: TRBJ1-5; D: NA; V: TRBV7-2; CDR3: CASSLVAPQGNQPQHF; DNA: TGTGCCAGCAGCTTAGTGGCCCCCCAGGGCAATCAGCCCCAGCATTTT
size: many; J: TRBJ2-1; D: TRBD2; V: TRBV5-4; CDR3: CASSSGTIAEQFF; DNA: TGTGCCAGCAGCTCCGGGACTATCGCTGAGCAGTTCTTC
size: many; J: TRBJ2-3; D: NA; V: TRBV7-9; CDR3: CASSLPQGYSIQYF; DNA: TGTGCCAGCAGCTTACCGCAGGGTTACAGTATTCAGTATTTT
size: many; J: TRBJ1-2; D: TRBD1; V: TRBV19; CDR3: CASRLTGASSNYGYTF; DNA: TGTGCCAGTAGGCTTACAGGGGCAAGCTCTAACTATGGCTACACCTTC
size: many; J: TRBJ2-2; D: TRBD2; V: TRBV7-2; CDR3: CASTSTSLNTGELFF; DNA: TGTGCCAGCACCTCGACTAGCCTAAACACCGGGGAGCTGTTTTTT
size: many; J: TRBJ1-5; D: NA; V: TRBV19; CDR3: CASSIANQPQHF; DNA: TGTGCCAGTAGTATAGCGAATCAGCCCCAGCATTTT
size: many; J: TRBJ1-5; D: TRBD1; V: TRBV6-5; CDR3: CASSYRSGTGDNQPQHF; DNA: TGTGCCAGCAGTTACCGCTCCGGGACAGGGGACAATCAGCCCCAGCATTTT
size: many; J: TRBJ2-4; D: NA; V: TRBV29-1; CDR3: CSVSPRLAKNIQYF; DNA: TGCAGCGTATCACCCAGGCTAGCCAAAAACATTCAGTACTTC
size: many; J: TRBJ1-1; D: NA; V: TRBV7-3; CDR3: CASSLNRDTEAFF; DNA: TGTGCCAGCAGCTTAAACAGGGATACCGAAGCTTTCTTT
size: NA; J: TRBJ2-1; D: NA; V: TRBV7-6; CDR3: CASSLTTGVYNEQFF; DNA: TGTGCCAGCAGCTTAACTACCGGCGTTTACAATGAGCAGTTTTTC
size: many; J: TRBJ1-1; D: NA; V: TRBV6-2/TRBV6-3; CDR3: CASSYSHPSGEAFF; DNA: TGTGCCAGCAGTTACTCCCATCCCAGTGGGGAAGCTTTCTTT
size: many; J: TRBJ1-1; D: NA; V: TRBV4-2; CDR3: CASSQNFESSEAFF; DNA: TGTGCCAGCAGCCAGAACTTCGAAAGTTCTGAAGCTTTCTTT
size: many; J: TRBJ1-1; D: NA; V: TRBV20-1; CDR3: CSASWVVNTEAFF; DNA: TGCAGTGCTAGCTGGGTAGTGAACACTGAAGCTTTCTTT
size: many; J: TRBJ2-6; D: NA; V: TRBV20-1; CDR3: CSAEVHSGANVLTF; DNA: TGCAGTGCTGAGGTCCACTCTGGGGCCAACGTCCTGACTTTC
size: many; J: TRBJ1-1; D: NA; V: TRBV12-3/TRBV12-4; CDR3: CASSLGQSATEAFF; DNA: TGTGCCAGCAGTTTAGGGCAGTCTGCCACTGAAGCTTTCTTT
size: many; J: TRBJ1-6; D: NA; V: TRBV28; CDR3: CASRIQIGPLHF; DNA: TGTGCCAGCAGGATCCAGATTGGGCCCCTCCACTTT
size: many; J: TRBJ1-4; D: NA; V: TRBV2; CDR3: CASSLQGEEKLFF; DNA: TGTGCCAGCAGTTTACAGGGCGAAGAAAAACTGTTTTTT
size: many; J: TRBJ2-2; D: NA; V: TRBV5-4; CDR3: CASSLELGAGELFF; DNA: TGTGCCAGCAGCTTGGAACTGGGTGCCGGGGAGCTGTTTTTT
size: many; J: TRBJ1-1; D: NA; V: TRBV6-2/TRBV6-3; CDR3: CASSPTGTGAFF; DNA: TGTGCCAGCAGCCCCACAGGGACGGGAGCTTTCTTT